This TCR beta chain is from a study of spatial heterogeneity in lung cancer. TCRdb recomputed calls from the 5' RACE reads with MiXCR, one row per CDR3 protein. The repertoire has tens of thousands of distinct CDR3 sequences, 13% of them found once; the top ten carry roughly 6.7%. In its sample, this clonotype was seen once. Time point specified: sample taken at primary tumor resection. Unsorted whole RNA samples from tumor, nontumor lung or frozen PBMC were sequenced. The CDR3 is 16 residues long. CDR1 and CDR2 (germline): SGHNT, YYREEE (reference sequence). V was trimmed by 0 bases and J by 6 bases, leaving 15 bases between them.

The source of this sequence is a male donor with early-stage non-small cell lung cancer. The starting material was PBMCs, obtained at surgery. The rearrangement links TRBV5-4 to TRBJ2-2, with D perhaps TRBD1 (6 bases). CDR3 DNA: TGTGCCAGCAGCTTGGGTCGAACAGGGTACGCCGGGGAGCTGTTTTTT. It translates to CASSLGRTGYAGELFF.